This TCR beta chain comes out of a study of blood T cell repertoires in COVID-19. Study at large: Italy, Spain and the United States were the sources of the convalescent and acute COVID-19 samples. T cells, B-cell-depleted T cells, or PBMCs provided the cDNA or gDNA that served as material.

As processed by the authors: Amplifying reference gene primers gave estimates of nucleated cell counts. Libraries were prepared by immunoSEQ multiplex PCR; TCRdb keeps only in-frame clonotypes and omits some of them. The V and J calls and clone size are taken from that table; D and trimming were inferred from the DNA. Here the sample spans over 120,000 clones, around 82% being singletons. The V gene's germline CDR1 is MDHEN and CDR2 SYDVKM. This CDR3 region has 14 residues. Trimming stripped 7 bases from V and 9 bases from J, with 22 bases between. The chain links TRBV28 to TRBJ2-7; possible D gene TRBD2, 7 bases. Sequenced: peripheral blood. This receptor was obtained from an older woman with acute or convalescent COVID-19. The CDR3 DNA reads as TGTGCCAGCAAGGGGGGGTGGGCAGGACGGCCGCAGTACTTC. Translated: CASKGGWAGRPQYF.